This T cell receptor (beta chain) derives from a study of T cell responses to AZD1222 COVID-19 vaccine. Study in general: Second-dose intervals of approximately 4 or approximately 12 weeks were pooled. Study-wide results and caveats: At baseline, seropositivity was found in only 6 or 7 AZD1222 recipients. When two AZD1222 doses had been given, Spike-specific TCR breadth and depth rose. Repertoires were sampled only after the peak T cell response.

Generated by immunoSEQ multiplex PCR, the TCRdb table keeps only in-frame clones and is missing some. The table lists some 91,000 clones, around 94% of them singletons. On this clone itself: The antigen is unknown.

V lost 6 bases, J lost 4 bases, and 15 bases lay in between. CDR3 size: 14 residues. Germline CDR1 LNHDA, CDR2 SQIVND (reference sequence). This receptor was identified in an adult in good health. This chain links TRBV19 with TRBJ2-5; TRBD2 might be the D (7 bases). Sample: peripheral blood, taken on day 0 of AZD1222 vaccination. The DNA of the CDR3 is TGTGCCAGTAGCCTCGGGGGGCCGGGAGAGACCCAGTACTTC. It translates to CASSLGGPGETQYF.